Each of the 17 T cell receptor beta chains below was sequenced from the same sample in a study of human T cells and chemical hapten exposure. TCRdb passed the 5' RACE reads through MiXCR, listing each CDR3 protein once. The sample records approximately 140,000 distinct CDR3 sequences, around 4% being singletons. Unseparated into fractions, whole blood served as the source from which total RNA was extracted. The receptor source for this set is a female donor in good health.

This clonotype showed up many times. The chain links TRBV27 to TRBJ2-1, with 9 nucleotides matching TRBD2. Germline values: CDR1 MNHEY, CDR2 SMNVEV (reference sequence). CDR3 length equals 16 residues. V trimming: 5 bases; J trimming: 0 bases; junction bases outside the gene matches: 5. For the CDR3, the DNA is TGTGCCAGCAGTCCTACGCGGGGGGGCTCCTACAATGAGCAGTTCTTC. Its translation: CASSPTRGGSYNEQFF.

This clonotype was observed a handful of times. The chain is built from TRBV5-1 and TRBJ1-6, with D possibly matching TRBD1 (5 bases). The CDR3 is 16 amino acids. Trimming took 4 bases from V and 6 from J, leaving 17 bases between them. CDR1 is SGHRS, CDR2 YFSETQ, per germline. This CDR3 is CASSPAGGAGNSPLHF. CDR3 DNA sequence: TGCGCCAGCAGCCCGGCGGGGGGAGCTGGTAATTCACCCCTCCACTTT.

This chain links TRBV7-2 with TRBJ1-2, with unresolved D. Germline V gene data show CDR1 as SGHTA and CDR2 as FQGNSA. The CDR3 length is 16 residues. V was trimmed by 1 base and J by 1 base, leaving 13 bases between them. The CDR3 DNA reads TGTGCCAGCAGCTTAGATGGGAATGCCTGTAACTATGGCTACACCTTC. Its protein product is CASSLDGNACNYGYTF.

This clonotype turned up a few times. The V gene is TRBV12-3 or TRBV12-4, the J gene TRBJ1-1; D gene uncertain. V lost 5 bases and J 4 bases, leaving 17 bases between the germline ends. This CDR3 has 15 residues. DNA of the CDR3: TGTGCCAGCAGTCCTATGGGCACCCTGGGCACTGAAGCTTTCTTT. Translated: CASSPMGTLGTEAFF.

In this sample, this clonotype turned up many times. V and J are TRBV28 and TRBJ2-3; TRBD1 aligns across 7 bases. V lost 8 bases to trimming and J lost 4 bases; unmatched junction nucleotides: 6. Germline lookup yields CDR1 MDHEN and CDR2 SYDVKM. CDR3 length equals 13 residues. In DNA form, the CDR3 reads TGTGCCAGCGGGACAGTCCGTCCAGATACGCAGTATTTT. Translated, it gives CASGTVRPDTQYF.

This clonotype appeared many times. The chain employs TRBV28 and TRBJ2-7; D is perhaps TRBD1 (7 bases). The CDR3 spans 15 residues. The V end was cut by 5 bases, the J end by 0 bases, with 14 bases between. Per the germline V gene, CDR1 is MDHEN and CDR2 is SYDVKM. The CDR3 loop reads CASSTRDSDSYEQYF. As DNA, the CDR3 is TGTGCCAGCAGTACGCGGGACAGTGACTCCTACGAGCAGTACTTC.

The sample holds many counts of this clonotype. The J gene is TRBJ2-7, the V gene TRBV6-2 or TRBV6-3; weak D call: TRBD2 (6 bases). Trimming removed 7 bases at V and 3 bases at J, with 16 bases between. The CDR3 consists of 14 residues. CDR1 MNHEY and CDR2 SVGEGT come from the germline V gene. DNA of the CDR3: TGTGCCAGCACTTCCGGGACTGACTTCTACGAGCAGTACTTC. Its protein product is CASTSGTDFYEQYF.

In this sample, this clonotype turned up many times. The chain combines TRBV6-6 with TRBJ2-1; 7 bases are a match to TRBD1. Germline CDR1 reads MNHNY; CDR2 reads SVGAGI (reference sequence). The CDR3 length is 17 residues. With 6 bases clipped from V and 9 bases from J, the junction kept 20 bases outside the gene matches. Written as DNA, the CDR3 is TGTGCCAGCAGACACGTACCGGGACAGCCTCCTCCGGGTGAGCAGTTCTTC. Its translation: CASRHVPGQPPPGEQFF.

This chain connects TRBV20-1 to TRBJ1-6; the D is unclear. Trimming cost V 6 bases and J 1 base, with 13 bases left between them. This CDR3 is built from 15 residues. In germline, CDR1 is DFQATT, CDR2 SNEGSKA (reference sequence). CDR3 loop: CSARRGSSYNSPLHF. DNA of the CDR3: TGCAGTGCCAGAAGAGGCAGTTCCTATAATTCACCCCTCCACTTT.

Points on this clonotype: This may stem from a read error, because a much larger clone lies one nucleotide away. This rearrangement joins TRBV20-1 to TRBJ2-3; 13 bases fit TRBD2. The V segment lost 6 bases and the J segment 4 bases; nucleotides outside the gene matches: 10. Germline V gene sequence: CDR1 DFQATT, CDR2 SNEGSKA (reference sequence). The length of the CDR3 is 16 residues. The CDR3 coding sequence is TGCAGTGCCGCTACTAGCGGGGGGGCTCGCGCAGATACGCAGTATTTT. It yields the protein CSAATSGGARADTQYF.

The chain uses TRBV9 and TRBJ2-2, with 9 bases lining up with TRBD1. This CDR3 is 16 amino acids long. Trimming took 4 bases from V and 0 from J; bases not matched to a gene: 4. Germline V gene data show CDR1 as SGDLS and CDR2 as YYNGEE. CDR3 bases: TGTGCCAGCAGCAAACGACAGGGGGCGAACACCGGGGAGCTGTTTTTT. Translating it yields CASSKRQGANTGELFF. The variable domain in full, completed from reference TRBV9 and TRBJ2-2, reads DSGVTQTPKHLITATGQRVTLRCSPRSGDLSVYWYQQSLDQGLQFLIQYYNGEERAKGNILERFSAQQFPDLHSELNLSSLELGDSALYFCASSKRQGANTGELFFGEGSRLTVL.

This clonotype was recorded at least ten times. The chain recombines TRBV7-2 with TRBJ2-7; 10 bases fit TRBD2. V lost 1 base to trimming and J lost 4 bases; unmatched junction nucleotides: 10. This CDR3 has 17 amino acids. CDR1 is SGHTA and CDR2 is FQGNSA in the germline V gene. The CDR3 DNA reads as TGTGCCAGCAGCTTAGTCGCCGGTAGCGGGGGGACGTACGAGCAGTACTTC. Its protein is CASSLVAGSGGTYEQYF.

At least ten counts were recorded for this clonotype. J is TRBJ1-6 and V is TRBV5-6; D not resolved. CDR3 size: 15 residues. V was cut by 0 bases and J by 3 bases, with 7 bases left in between. Germline V gene data show CDR1 as SGHDT and CDR2 as YYEEEE. CDR3 in DNA: TGTGCCAGCAGCTTGGTAGGGAGCTATAATTCACCCCTCCACTTT. This sequence encodes CASSLVGSYNSPLHF.

For this clonotype: A much larger clone sits a single nucleotide away, making a read error possible. The chain carries TRBV6-6 and TRBJ1-2; D is uncertain. The CDR3 is made up of 10 amino acids. V lost 5 bases and J lost 12, with 10 bases in between. Looked up from germline, CDR1 is MNHNY and CDR2 is SVGAGI (reference sequence). CDR3 sequence: CASSLQGHTF. The CDR3 DNA is TGTGCCAGCAGTCTCCAAGGCCACACCTTC.

This clonotype has a count of ten or more. The chain carries TRBV12-3 or TRBV12-4 and TRBJ2-7; the D is unclear. CDR3 length: 13 amino acids. With 5 bases removed from V and 2 bases from J, the gap between germline ends came to 10 bases. CDR3 residues: CASSLGVTYEQYF. CDR3 DNA: TGTGCCAGCAGTCTCGGAGTGACCTACGAGCAGTACTTC.

This clonotype came up many times. V gene TRBV6-1 combines with J gene TRBJ2-7; no clear D gene. The CDR3 totals 12 residues. Trimming took off 11 bases at V and 3 bases at J, with 14 bases between the two ends. Germline V CDR1 and CDR2: MNHNS, SASEGT. The CDR3 reads CASGARYYEQYF. The CDR3 nucleotides read TGTGCCTCCGGAGCGCGATACTACGAGCAGTACTTC.

This clonotype was recorded many times. The rearrangement joins TRBV5-6 to TRBJ1-6; 8 bases match TRBD1. The junction had 9 bases not matched to a gene; V was cut back by 0 bases and J by 1 base. This CDR3 comprises 19 residues. Per germline, CDR1 SGHDT and CDR2 YYEEEE. DNA of the CDR3: TGTGCCAGCAGCTTGGGAGACAGGGGCCCGGAGTCCTATAATTCACCCCTCCACTTT. Amino acids: CASSLGDRGPESYNSPLHF.